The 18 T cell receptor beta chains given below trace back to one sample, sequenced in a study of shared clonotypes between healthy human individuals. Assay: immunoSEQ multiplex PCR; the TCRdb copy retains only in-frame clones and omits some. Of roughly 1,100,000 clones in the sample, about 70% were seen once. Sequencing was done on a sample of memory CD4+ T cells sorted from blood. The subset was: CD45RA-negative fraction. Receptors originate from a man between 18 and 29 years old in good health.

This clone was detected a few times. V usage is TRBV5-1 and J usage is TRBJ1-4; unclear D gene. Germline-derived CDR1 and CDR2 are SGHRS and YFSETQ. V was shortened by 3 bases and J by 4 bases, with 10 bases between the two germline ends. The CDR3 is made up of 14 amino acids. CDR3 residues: CASSYRDGNEKLFF. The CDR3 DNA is TGCGCCAGCAGCTACCGGGATGGTAATGAAAAACTGTTTTTT.

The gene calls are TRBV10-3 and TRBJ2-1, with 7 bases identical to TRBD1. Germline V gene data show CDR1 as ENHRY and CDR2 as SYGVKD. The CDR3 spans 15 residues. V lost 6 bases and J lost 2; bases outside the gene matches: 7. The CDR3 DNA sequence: TGTGCCATCAGAACCGGGACAGAGACCTACAATGAGCAGTTCTTC. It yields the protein CAIRTGTETYNEQFF.

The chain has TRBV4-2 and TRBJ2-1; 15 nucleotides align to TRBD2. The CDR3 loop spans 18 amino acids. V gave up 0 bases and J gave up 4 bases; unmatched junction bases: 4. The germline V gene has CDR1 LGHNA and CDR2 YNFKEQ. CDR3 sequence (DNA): TGTGCCAGCAGCCAAGAGGGGACTAGCGGGGGGATGTACAATGAGCAGTTCTTC. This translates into CASSQEGTSGGMYNEQFF.

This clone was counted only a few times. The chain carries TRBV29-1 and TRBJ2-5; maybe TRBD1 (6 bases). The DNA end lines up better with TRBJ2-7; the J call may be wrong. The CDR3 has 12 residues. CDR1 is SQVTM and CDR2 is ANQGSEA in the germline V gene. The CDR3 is CSAMRGSYEQYF. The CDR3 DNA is TGCAGCGCTATGAGGGGGTCCTACGAGCAGTACTTC.

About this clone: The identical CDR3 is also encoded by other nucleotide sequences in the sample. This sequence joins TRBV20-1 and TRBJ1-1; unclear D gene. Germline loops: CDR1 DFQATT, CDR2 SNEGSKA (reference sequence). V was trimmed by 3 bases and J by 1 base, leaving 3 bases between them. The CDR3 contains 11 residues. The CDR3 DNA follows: TGCAGTGCTAGGCGGAACACTGAAGCTTTCTTT. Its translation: CSARRNTEAFF.

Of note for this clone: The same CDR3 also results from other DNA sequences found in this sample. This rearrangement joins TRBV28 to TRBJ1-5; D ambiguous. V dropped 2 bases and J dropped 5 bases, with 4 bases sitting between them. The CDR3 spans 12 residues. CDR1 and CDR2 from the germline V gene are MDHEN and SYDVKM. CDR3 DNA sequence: TGTGCCAGCAGTTTACGCGATCAGCCCCAGCATTTT. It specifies CASSLRDQPQHF.

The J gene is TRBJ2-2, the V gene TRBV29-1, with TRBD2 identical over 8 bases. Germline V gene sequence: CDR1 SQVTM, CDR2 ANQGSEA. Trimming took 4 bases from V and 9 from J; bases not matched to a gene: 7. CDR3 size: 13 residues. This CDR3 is CSVVKAGARELFF. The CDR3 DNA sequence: TGCAGCGTTGTAAAAGCGGGGGCACGGGAGCTGTTTTTT.

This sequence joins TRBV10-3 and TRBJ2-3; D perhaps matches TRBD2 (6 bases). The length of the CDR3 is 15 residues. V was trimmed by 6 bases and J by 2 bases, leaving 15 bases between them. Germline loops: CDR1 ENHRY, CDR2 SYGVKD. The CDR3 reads CAIRASVGNTDTQYF. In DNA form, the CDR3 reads TGTGCCATCAGGGCTAGCGTAGGAAACACAGATACGCAGTATTTT.

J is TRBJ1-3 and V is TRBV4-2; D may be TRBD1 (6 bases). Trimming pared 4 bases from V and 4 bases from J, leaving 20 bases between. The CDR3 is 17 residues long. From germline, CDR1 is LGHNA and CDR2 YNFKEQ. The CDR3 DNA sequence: TGTGCCAGCAGCCCGGAAGGTCCCCGGGGGCGGGGAAACACCATATATTTT. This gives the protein CASSPEGPRGRGNTIYF.

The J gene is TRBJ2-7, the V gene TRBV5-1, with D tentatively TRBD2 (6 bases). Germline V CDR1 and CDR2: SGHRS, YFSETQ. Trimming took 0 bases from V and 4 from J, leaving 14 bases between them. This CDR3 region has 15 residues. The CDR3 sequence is CASSLVAGPTYEQYF. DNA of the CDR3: TGCGCCAGCAGCTTGGTGGCGGGACCAACTTACGAGCAGTACTTC.

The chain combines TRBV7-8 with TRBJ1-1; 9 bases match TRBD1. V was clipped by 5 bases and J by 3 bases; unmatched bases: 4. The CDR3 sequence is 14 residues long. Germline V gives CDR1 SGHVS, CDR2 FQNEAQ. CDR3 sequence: CASSLGQGHTEAFF. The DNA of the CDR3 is TGTGCCAGCAGCCTAGGACAGGGGCACACTGAAGCTTTCTTT.

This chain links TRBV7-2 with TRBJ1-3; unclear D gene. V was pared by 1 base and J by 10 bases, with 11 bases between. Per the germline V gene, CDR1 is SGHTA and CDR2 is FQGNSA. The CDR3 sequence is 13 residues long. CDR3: CASSLVGSSTIYF. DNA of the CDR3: TGTGCCAGCAGCTTAGTTGGCTCAAGTACCATATATTTT.

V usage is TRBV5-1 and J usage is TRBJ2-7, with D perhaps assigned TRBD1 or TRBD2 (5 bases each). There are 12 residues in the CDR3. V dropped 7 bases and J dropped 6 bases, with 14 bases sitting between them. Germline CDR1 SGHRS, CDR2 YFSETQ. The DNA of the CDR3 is TGCGCCAGCGTTGGGGCGGGCACCGAGCAGTACTTC. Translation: CASVGAGTEQYF.

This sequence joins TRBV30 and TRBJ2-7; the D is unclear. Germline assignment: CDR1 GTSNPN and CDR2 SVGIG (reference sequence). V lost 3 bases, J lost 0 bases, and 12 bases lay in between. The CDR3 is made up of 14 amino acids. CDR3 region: CAWSSEVTSYEQYF. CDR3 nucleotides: TGTGCCTGGAGCTCCGAGGTGACCTCCTACGAGCAGTACTTC. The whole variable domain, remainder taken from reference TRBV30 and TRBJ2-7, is SQTIHQWPATLVQPVGSPLSLECTVEGTSNPNLYWYRQAAGRGLQLLFYSVGIGQISSEVPQNLSASRPQDRQFILSSKKLLLSDSGFYLCAWSSEVTSYEQYFGPGTRLTVT.

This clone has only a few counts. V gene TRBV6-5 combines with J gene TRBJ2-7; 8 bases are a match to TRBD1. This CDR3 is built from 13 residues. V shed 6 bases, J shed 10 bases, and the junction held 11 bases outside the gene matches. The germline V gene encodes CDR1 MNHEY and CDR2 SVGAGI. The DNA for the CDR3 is TGTGCCAGCAGCCCCCCGGGACAGGCTTATCAGTACTTC. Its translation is CASSPPGQAYQYF.

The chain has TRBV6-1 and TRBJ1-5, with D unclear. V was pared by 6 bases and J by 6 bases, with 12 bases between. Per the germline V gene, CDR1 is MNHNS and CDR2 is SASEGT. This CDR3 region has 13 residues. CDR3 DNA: TGTGCCAGCAGGGTCGGGGTAGGTCAGCCCCAGCATTTT. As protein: CASRVGVGQPQHF.

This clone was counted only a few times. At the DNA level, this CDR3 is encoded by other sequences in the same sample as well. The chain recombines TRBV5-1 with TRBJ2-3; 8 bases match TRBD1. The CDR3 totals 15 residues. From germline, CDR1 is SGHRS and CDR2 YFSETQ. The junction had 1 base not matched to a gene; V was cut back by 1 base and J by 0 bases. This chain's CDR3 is CASSLTGGSTDTQYF. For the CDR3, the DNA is TGCGCCAGCAGCTTGACAGGGGGGAGCACAGATACGCAGTATTTT.

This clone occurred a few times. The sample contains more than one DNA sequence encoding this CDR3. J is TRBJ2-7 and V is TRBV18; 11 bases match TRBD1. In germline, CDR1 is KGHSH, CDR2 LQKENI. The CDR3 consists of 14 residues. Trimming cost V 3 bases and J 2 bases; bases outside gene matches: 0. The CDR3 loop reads CASSPDRGPYEQYF. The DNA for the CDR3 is TGTGCCAGCTCACCGGACAGGGGGCCCTACGAGCAGTACTTC.